Shown below are 7 T cell receptor beta chains from a single sample sequenced in a study of beta chain features in type 1 diabetes. Every bit of the isolated RNA underwent reverse transcription, so sequencing read expressed TCRB transcripts. Some clones are missing from TCRdb's copy, which holds only in-frame ones; the method was immunoSEQ multiplex PCR. The data contain about 240,000 clones, 14% of them singletons. The antigens these receptors bind are not known. Notes on the study in general: People with Type 1 diabetes carried modestly yet significantly shorter TCRB CDR3s in all four CD4+ subsets.

The sequenced material came from naive CD4+ T cells from blood. These receptors originate from a young man with type 1 diabetes.

This clone was counted between two and nine times. This chain connects TRBV15 to TRBJ2-7, with 7 bases that match TRBD2. CDR3 size: 14 residues. J gave up 2 bases and V 1 base, and 2 bases lay outside the gene matches. Germline V CDR1 and CDR2: LNHNV, YYDKDF (reference sequence). The CDR3 DNA reads TGTGCCACCAGCAGAGCCGGGGGGACCTACGAGCAGTACTTC. Amino acid sequence: CATSRAGGTYEQYF.

The rearrangement uses TRBV18 and TRBJ1-5; tentative D call: TRBD1 (6 bases). The CDR3 sequence is 15 residues long. The germline V gene has CDR1 KGHSH and CDR2 LQKENI. Trimming took 2 bases from V and 7 from J, leaving 15 bases between them. The CDR3 spells CASSPTDSLKQPQHF. Written as DNA, the CDR3 is TGTGCCAGCTCACCAACGGACAGCCTGAAGCAGCCCCAGCATTTT.

This clone has only a few counts. The rearrangement links TRBV7-9 to TRBJ2-1; D may be TRBD2 (5 bases). V was pared by 1 base and J by 10 bases, with 17 bases between. The CDR3 spans 15 residues. Germline loops: CDR1 SEHNR, CDR2 FQNEAQ (reference sequence). CDR3 region: CASSLGGGPPGEQFF. DNA for the CDR3: TGTGCCAGCAGCTTAGGTGGCGGCCCACCGGGGGAGCAGTTCTTC.

This clone has more than one count but fewer than ten. The CDR3 spells CASSRDRSNTEAFF. The CDR3 bases are TGTGCCAGCAGCCGGGACAGATCGAACACTGAAGCTTTCTTT. The V gene is TRBV7-2, the J gene TRBJ1-1, with 7 bases lining up with TRBD1. The V and J ends lost 5 bases and 1 base, in that order; junction bases with no gene match: 4. Germline values: CDR1 SGHTA, CDR2 FQGNSA. The CDR3 contains 14 residues.

The table lists this clone with a few counts. J is TRBJ2-5 and V is TRBV9; TRBD1 matches 10 bases. The CDR3 is 16 residues long. Germline trimming cut 0 bases from V and 2 bases from J; bases unmatched to any gene: 4. Germline assignment: CDR1 SGDLS and CDR2 YYNGEE. CDR3 sequence reads: CASSVEDRGVQETQYF. In DNA form, the CDR3 reads TGTGCCAGCAGCGTAGAGGACAGGGGGGTTCAAGAGACCCAGTACTTC.

This clone has only a few counts. This chain uses TRBV25-1 with TRBJ2-2; D is possibly TRBD2 (5 bases). Trimming left V 7 bases short and J 3 bases short, with 18 bases between. This CDR3 region has 16 residues. Germline CDR1 MGHDK, CDR2 SYGVNS. CDR3 in amino acids: CASTNGASQYTGELFF. The CDR3 DNA reads TGTGCCAGCACCAATGGTGCTAGCCAATACACCGGGGAGCTGTTTTTT.

The V gene is TRBV6-6, the J gene TRBJ2-5; 8 nucleotides agree with TRBD1. The V gene end was trimmed by 2 bases and the J gene end by 1 base; junction bases not matched to a gene: 6. This CDR3 comprises 16 residues. Germline V gives CDR1 MNHNY, CDR2 SVGAGI (reference sequence). DNA of the CDR3: TGTGCCAGCAGTTACCCCCGGACAGGGCCCCAAGAGACCCAGTACTTC. Translating it yields CASSYPRTGPQETQYF.